The 18 T cell receptor beta chains in this list originate from one sample, sequenced in a study of OX40 agonist ivuxolimab in advanced cancers. Some clones are missing from TCRdb's copy, which holds only in-frame ones; the method was immunoSEQ multiplex PCR. The profile shows some 19,000 clones, 75% to 85% of them singletons. The sequencing here drew on CD4+ or CD8+ T cells sorted from blood, taken in a trial of the OX40 agonist ivuxolimab. The receptors were gathered from an adult with an advanced solid tumor such as melanoma, head and neck, liver or kidney cancer.

A single count supports this clone. This chain links TRBV18 with TRBJ1-5; D unclear. This CDR3 is built from 15 residues. With 0 bases removed from V and 5 bases from J, the gap between germline ends came to 11 bases. CDR1 and CDR2 from the germline V gene are KGHSH and LQKENI. CDR3 nucleotides: TGTGCCAGCTCACCACCGGGAAGTGGGGATCAGCCCCAGCATTTT. It yields the protein CASSPPGSGDQPQHF. The full variable domain, rest sourced from reference TRBV18 and TRBJ1-5, is NAGVMQNPRHLVRRRGQEARLRCSPMKGHSHVYWYRQLPEEGLKFMVYLQKENIIDESGMPKERFSAEFPKEGPSILRIQQVVRGDSAAYFCASSPPGSGDQPQHFGDGTRLSIL.

V usage is TRBV19 and J usage is TRBJ1-2; no clear D gene. Trimming stripped 3 bases from V and 4 bases from J, with 18 bases between. The CDR3 sequence is 16 residues long. Germline CDR1 is LNHDA and CDR2 is SQIVND (reference sequence). The DNA of the CDR3 is TGTGCCAGTAGTATCCAAGCTGAAGACCGGGTCTATGGCTACACCTTC. Amino acid sequence: CASSIQAEDRVYGYTF. Based on the CDR3 plus reference TRBV19 and TRBJ1-2, the full variable domain is DGGITQSPKYLFRKEGQNVTLSCEQNLNHDAMYWYRQDPGQGLRLIYYSQIVNDFQKGDIAEGYSVSREKKESFPLTVTSAQKNPTAFYLCASSIQAEDRVYGYTFGSGTRLTVV.

This chain uses TRBV29-1 with TRBJ1-6; TRBD1 agrees at 11 bases. Unmatched junction bases numbered 4, after V lost 3 bases and J lost 9 bases. Germline CDR1 and CDR2: SQVTM and ANQGSEA. This CDR3 has 14 residues. CDR3 sequence (DNA): TGCAGCGTTGATTCAGGACAGGGGGCTTCACCCCTCCACTTT. Protein: CSVDSGQGASPLHF. The full variable domain, completed using reference TRBV29-1 and TRBJ1-6, is SAVISQKPSRDICQRGTSLTIQCQVDSQVTMMFWYRQQPGQSLTLIATANQGSEATYESGFVIDKFPISRPNLTFSTLTVSNMSPEDSSIYLCSVDSGQGASPLHFGNGTRLTVT.

Of note for this clone: This CDR3 is also generated by other DNA sequences in the sample. Here the CDR3 reads CASSELAAYGYTF. The CDR3 DNA reads as TGTGCCAGCAGTGAATTGGCAGCCTATGGCTACACCTTC. The chain uses TRBV2 and TRBJ1-2; D remains unclear. V gave up 2 bases and J gave up 4 bases, with 8 bases separating them. This CDR3 has 13 amino acids. In germline, CDR1 is SNHLY, CDR2 FYNNEI.

J is TRBJ2-3 and V is TRBV4-3, with D possibly being TRBD2 (6 bases). The CDR3 is 17 amino acids. V was shortened by 0 bases and J by 4 bases, with 17 bases between the two germline ends. CDR1 is LGHNA, CDR2 YSLEER, per germline. CDR3 loop: CASSQDAGGYTADTQYF. For the CDR3, the DNA is TGCGCCAGCAGCCAAGACGCTGGAGGGTACACAGCAGATACGCAGTATTTT.

V usage is TRBV28 and J usage is TRBJ2-2, with D possibly being TRBD2 (6 bases). The CDR3 is 14 amino acids. Germline CDR1 is MDHEN and CDR2 is SYDVKM. Trimming shortened V by 3 bases and J by 6 bases, and 11 bases separated the two germline ends. The CDR3 DNA is TGTGCCAGCAGTTTCGGGGGAGGTTCCGGGGAGCTGTTTTTT. It encodes CASSFGGGSGELFF. Supplemented by reference TRBV28 and TRBJ2-2, the full variable domain reads DVKVTQSSRYLVKRTGEKVFLECVQDMDHENMFWYRQDPGLGLRLIYFSYDVKMKEKGDIPEGYSVSREKKERFSLILESASTNQTSMYLCASSFGGGSGELFFGEGSRLTVL.

This rearrangement joins TRBV28 to TRBJ2-5; 10 positions agree with TRBD1. J lost 4 bases, V lost 7 bases, and 6 bases had no gene match. CDR3 size: 14 residues. Germline V gives CDR1 MDHEN, CDR2 SYDVKM. The CDR3: CASNPGQGRETQYF. The CDR3 DNA is TGTGCCAGCAATCCGGGACAGGGGCGAGAGACCCAGTACTTC.

This rearrangement joins TRBV11-2 to TRBJ1-2; D gene uncertain. The ends were cut back, 5 bases at V and 0 bases at J, with 19 bases in the middle. The CDR3 runs 17 residues. The V gene's germline CDR1 is SGHAT and CDR2 FQNNGV. The CDR3 spells CASSPLPPEVANYGYTF. CDR3 in DNA: TGTGCCAGCAGCCCTCTTCCGCCCGAGGTGGCTAACTATGGCTACACCTTC.

This clone was found once. For the CDR3, the DNA is TGTGCCAGCAGCCCTGGGACCGATCAGCGGTACTTC. Translating gives CASSPGTDQRYF. V and J are TRBV7-9 and TRBJ2-5, with D possibly called TRBD1 or TRBD2 (5 bases each). The CDR3 has 12 amino acids. Germline lookup yields CDR1 SEHNR and CDR2 FQNEAQ (reference sequence). V was cut by 5 bases and J by 13 bases, with 17 bases left in between.

This sequence joins TRBV27 and TRBJ2-1; TRBD2 matches 7 bases. CDR1 MNHEY and CDR2 SMNVEV come from the germline V gene (reference sequence). The CDR3 totals 15 residues. J lost 5 bases, V lost 6 bases, and 10 bases had no gene match. For the CDR3, the DNA is TGTGCCAGCAGGGTTTGGGGGGGGAGCAACAATGAGCAGTTCTTC. It codes for CASRVWGGSNNEQFF.

The chain is built from TRBV29-1 and TRBJ2-7; D unclear. Germline V gene data show CDR1 as SQVTM and CDR2 as ANQGSEA. The CDR3 has 13 amino acids. The V gene lost 5 bases and the J gene lost 0 bases, with 11 bases spanning the gap. CDR3 region: CSVQTTRSYEQYF. The CDR3 DNA is TGCAGCGTTCAAACTACTCGCTCCTACGAGCAGTACTTC.

The rearrangement joins TRBV19 to TRBJ1-6, with TRBD1 as a possible D gene (5 bases). Trimming shortened V by 6 bases and J by 10 bases, and 13 bases separated the two germline ends. This CDR3 has 13 residues. Germline CDR1 reads LNHDA; CDR2 reads SQIVND (reference sequence). The CDR3: CASSGGGESPLHF. The DNA for the CDR3 is TGTGCCAGTAGCGGGGGGGGTGAATCACCCCTCCACTTT.

This chain uses TRBV4-3 with TRBJ2-2; no reliable D call. V shed 2 bases and J shed 3 bases, with 13 bases lying between them. The CDR3 sequence is 16 residues long. Looked up from germline, CDR1 is LGHNA and CDR2 is YSLEER. The CDR3 loop reads CASSQPLGSDTGELFF. DNA of the CDR3: TGCGCCAGCAGCCAACCCCTGGGGTCGGACACCGGGGAGCTGTTTTTT.

As DNA, the CDR3 is TGTGCCAGCAGCGTAGAAGGGGGACAGAACTACGAGCAGTACTTC. Encoded protein: CASSVEGGQNYEQYF. The chain has TRBV9 and TRBJ2-7, with 7 bases aligning to TRBD1. In germline, CDR1 is SGDLS, CDR2 YYNGEE. V lost 0 bases and J lost 3; bases outside the gene matches: 6. The CDR3 is 15 amino acids.

The chain links TRBV30 to TRBJ2-1; 7 positions match TRBD2. The CDR3 loop spans 12 amino acids. J gave up 7 bases and V 1 base, and 1 base lay outside the gene matches. Per the germline V gene, CDR1 is GTSNPN and CDR2 is SVGIG (reference sequence). CDR3 coding DNA: TGTGCCTGGAGTGGAGCGGGGAATGAGCAGTTCTTC. It is translated as CAWSGAGNEQFF. Complete variable domain (other parts from reference TRBV30 and TRBJ2-1): SQTIHQWPATLVQPVGSPLSLECTVEGTSNPNLYWYRQAAGRGLQLLFYSVGIGQISSEVPQNLSASRPQDRQFILSSKKLLLSDSGFYLCAWSGAGNEQFFGPGTRLTVL.

The rearrangement joins TRBV6-6 to TRBJ1-1, with 7 bases matching TRBD1. The trim removed 5 bases at V and 4 bases at J, leaving 10 bases unmatched. CDR3 length equals 15 residues. Germline V CDR1 and CDR2: MNHNY, SVGAGI (reference sequence). In DNA, the CDR3 is TGTGCCAGCAGTGGCCGGTCAACAGGGGCCACTGAAGCTTTCTTT. It codes for CASSGRSTGATEAFF.

The chain links TRBV19 to TRBJ1-3; TRBD1 matches 8 bases. This CDR3 region has 13 residues. The junction had 1 base not matched to a gene; V was cut back by 7 bases and J by 2 bases. Looked up from germline, CDR1 is LNHDA and CDR2 is SQIVND (reference sequence). In DNA form, the CDR3 reads TGTGCCAGTACGGACAGGGCTGGAAACACCATATATTTT. This translates into CASTDRAGNTIYF.

The genes are TRBV7-9 and TRBJ2-3, with TRBD2 matching over 7 bases. This CDR3 has 14 amino acids. The V gene end was trimmed by 4 bases and the J gene end by 5 bases; junction bases not matched to a gene: 6. Germline CDR1 SEHNR, CDR2 FQNEAQ (reference sequence). The CDR3 nucleotides read TGTGCCAGCAGCTCCCTGGGGGGGAAAGATACGCAGTATTTT. Residues: CASSSLGGKDTQYF.